The 18 T cell receptor beta chains presented below share a single source sample, sequenced in a study of CD8 T cells in ankylosing spondylitis. TCRdb processed the 5' RACE reads anew with MiXCR; each CDR3 protein has one entry. The table records 250,000 to 400,000 distinct CDR3 sequences, 11% of them present only once. The sequencing input was blood, either unsorted or a sorted T cell fraction (not recorded which). These receptor sequences come from a female donor with ankylosing spondylitis or in good health (not recorded which).

This chain links TRBV7-2 with TRBJ2-7; maybe TRBD1 (6 bases). CDR1 and CDR2 from the germline V gene are SGHTA and FQGNSA. CDR3 length equals 15 residues. V lost 4 bases to trimming and J lost 3 bases, with 16 bases between them. CDR3 DNA sequence: TGTGCCAGCAGCTCCGGACAGTCCTATAACTACGAGCAGTACTTC. It yields the protein CASSSGQSYNYEQYF.

This chain links TRBV20-1 with TRBJ2-7, with TRBD2 as a possible D gene (5 bases). CDR1 DFQATT and CDR2 SNEGSKA come from the germline V gene (reference sequence). V lost 6 bases, J lost 0 bases, and 15 bases lay in between. This CDR3 has 14 residues. The CDR3 loop is CSALTPGGSYEQYF. For the CDR3, the DNA is TGCAGTGCCTTGACCCCCGGAGGCTCCTACGAGCAGTACTTC.

The V call is TRBV7-2, the J call TRBJ1-1; 8 nucleotides align to TRBD1. J was trimmed by 6 bases and V by 3 bases; bases with no gene match: 3. The CDR3 is 13 amino acids. From germline, CDR1 is SGHTA and CDR2 FQGNSA. The CDR3 DNA reads TGTGCCAGCAGCTTTATGGACAGGGCTGAAGCTTTCTTT. Translated: CASSFMDRAEAFF.

This clonotype was seen many times. The chain joins TRBV6-1 to TRBJ2-7; either TRBD1 or TRBD2 may supply D (5 bases each). The CDR3 covers 10 residues. CDR1 is MNHNS, CDR2 SASEGT, per germline. The germline V and J ends were trimmed by 11 bases and 4 bases, with 9 bases remaining between them. The CDR3 DNA follows: TGTGCCGGGGGTCTATACGAGCAGTACTTC. It translates to CAGGLYEQYF.

This clonotype appeared many times. The genes are TRBV20-1 and TRBJ1-2; possibly TRBD1 for D (5 bases). Trimming cost V 6 bases and J 4 bases, with 15 bases left between them. This CDR3 spans 13 amino acids. Germline lookup yields CDR1 DFQATT and CDR2 SNEGSKA (reference sequence). This CDR3 reads CSAPPGMIYGYTF. The CDR3 nucleotides are TGCAGTGCCCCGCCAGGGATGATCTATGGCTACACCTTC.

This clonotype was seen at least ten times. This chain joins TRBV5-1 and TRBJ2-7; 9 nucleotides align to TRBD1. The J segment lost 6 bases and the V segment lost 0 bases, leaving 10 bases of the junction unmatched. This CDR3 spans 16 amino acids. Germline V gives CDR1 SGHRS, CDR2 YFSETQ. In DNA, the CDR3 is TGCGCCAGCAGCTTGGTCCCACCGGGACAGGGCTCCGAGCAGTACTTC. This translates into CASSLVPPGQGSEQYF.

This clonotype was counted ten times or more. One junction end disagrees with the germline gene, perhaps due to a read error. This chain uses TRBV5-1 with TRBJ2-1; 13 bases align to TRBD2. CDR3 length: 15 amino acids. From germline, CDR1 is SGHRS and CDR2 YFSETQ. The DNA for the CDR3 is TGCGCCAGCGGCTTACTAGCGGGAGGGATCAATGAGCAGTTCTTC. Translating it yields CASGLLAGGINEQFF.

This clonotype has at least ten counts. The chain's CDR3 is CASSLVPGQNYGYTF. The CDR3 DNA reads as TGCGCCAGCAGCTTGGTACCGGGACAGAACTATGGCTACACCTTC. This chain links TRBV5-1 with TRBJ1-2; 7 bases line up with TRBD1. With 0 bases clipped from V and 2 bases from J, the junction kept 4 bases outside the gene matches. The CDR3 consists of 15 residues. Germline V gene data show CDR1 as SGHRS and CDR2 as YFSETQ.

The chain combines TRBV7-9 with TRBJ1-2; no clear D gene. V lost 5 bases and J 6 bases, leaving 10 bases between the germline ends. CDR3 length: 12 residues. Germline V gene data show CDR1 as SEHNR and CDR2 as FQNEAQ (reference sequence). This CDR3 reads CASSHIGNGYTF. The CDR3 coding sequence is TGTGCCAGCAGCCACATTGGTAATGGCTACACCTTC.

This clonotype was observed many times. The chain carries TRBV7-2 and TRBJ2-1, with D uncertain. V was shortened by 7 bases and J by 5 bases, with 18 bases between the two germline ends. The V gene's germline CDR1 is SGHTA and CDR2 FQGNSA. CDR3 length equals 15 residues. The CDR3 sequence is CASNTLRLNNNEQFF. For the CDR3, the DNA is TGTGCCAGCAACACGCTGAGGCTAAATAACAATGAGCAGTTCTTC.

This clonotype showed up many times. The J gene is TRBJ1-6, the V gene TRBV27, with D possibly being TRBD1 (5 bases). V dropped 7 bases and J dropped 12 bases, with 16 bases sitting between them. The CDR3 is 13 residues long. Per germline, CDR1 MNHEY and CDR2 SMNVEV (reference sequence). The CDR3 protein is CASTPGISGPLHF. The CDR3 DNA follows: TGTGCCAGCACCCCAGGGATTTCGGGACCCCTCCACTTT.

This clonotype was recorded a few times. The chain recombines TRBV20-1 with TRBJ1-1; TRBD1 aligns across 9 bases. The length of the CDR3 is 15 residues. V was clipped by 5 bases and J by 4 bases; unmatched bases: 11. The germline CDR1 and CDR2 sequences are DFQATT and SNEGSKA (reference sequence). CDR3 sequence: CSAPARTGVSTEAFF. The CDR3 nucleotides read TGCAGTGCTCCAGCCCGGACAGGGGTTTCCACTGAAGCTTTCTTT.

This clonotype was counted at least ten times. This chain joins TRBV10-3 and TRBJ1-1, with a tentative D call TRBD1 (5 bases). V lost 5 bases and J lost 1, with 11 bases in between. From germline, CDR1 is ENHRY and CDR2 SYGVKD. The CDR3 consists of 14 residues. CDR3 sequence reads: CAISLMGGNTEAFF. For the CDR3, the DNA is TGTGCCATCAGTCTCATGGGGGGGAACACTGAAGCTTTCTTT.

This chain uses TRBV27 with TRBJ1-4; 11 bases match TRBD1. The ends lost 1 base at V and 0 bases at J; junction bases unmatched: 4. The CDR3 has 18 amino acids. CDR1 is MNHEY and CDR2 is SMNVEV in the germline V gene (reference sequence). The CDR3 reads CASSLFGQGAATNEKLFF. Here the CDR3 DNA reads TGTGCCAGCAGTTTATTTGGACAGGGGGCAGCAACTAATGAAAAACTGTTTTTT.

Ten or more counts support this clonotype. This sequence joins TRBV5-1 and TRBJ1-1, with a weak D call TRBD1 (6 bases). Trimming took off 4 bases at V and 2 bases at J, with 12 bases between the two ends. Germline CDR1 SGHRS, CDR2 YFSETQ. The CDR3 consists of 14 residues. The CDR3 protein is CASSTQTGNTEAFF. CDR3 nucleotide sequence: TGCGCCAGCAGCACCCAGACAGGAAACACTGAAGCTTTCTTT.

A few counts support this clonotype. The V gene is TRBV5-6, the J gene TRBJ1-1; 7 bases match TRBD1. There are 14 residues in the CDR3. The J segment lost 5 bases and the V segment lost 7 bases, leaving 11 bases of the junction unmatched. Germline CDR1 and CDR2: SGHDT and YYEEEE. The CDR3 sequence: CASQRGGLGTEAFF. DNA of the CDR3: TGTGCCAGCCAACGAGGGGGCTTGGGGACTGAAGCTTTCTTT.

This clonotype was counted ten times or more. This chain uses TRBV18 with TRBJ1-1; D is unclear. CDR3 length equals 11 residues. CDR1 is KGHSH, CDR2 LQKENI, per germline. V lost 3 bases, J lost 11 bases, and 10 bases lay in between. The CDR3 region is CASSPSSFAFF. The CDR3 DNA follows: TGTGCCAGCTCACCCTCCTCCTTCGCTTTCTTT.

This clonotype was seen repeatedly, ten times or more. V usage is TRBV20-1 and J usage is TRBJ2-1, with 16 positions matching TRBD2. This CDR3 region has 12 residues. CDR1 and CDR2 from the germline V gene are DFQATT and SNEGSKA (reference sequence). With 6 bases clipped from V and 15 bases from J, the junction kept 5 bases outside the gene matches. DNA for the CDR3: TGCAGTGCCGGGACTAGCGGGGGGGCCTGGTTCTTC. Protein: CSAGTSGGAWFF.